The source of this T cell receptor (beta chain) is a study of blood T cell repertoires in COVID-19. Study information: Spain, Italy and the United States supplied samples that represented acute and convalescent COVID-19.

Profiled with immunoSEQ multiplex PCR; TCRdb holds only in-frame clones, not every one. Of 140,000 to 150,000 clones listed, 81% are singletons. This clone occurred a few times. Specimen: peripheral blood. The clonotype was recovered from a human donor in a cohort sampled during active COVID-19.

In DNA, the CDR3 is TGTGCCAGCAGCACTACAGGGATTTCCCTCCACTTT. It specifies CASSTTGISLHF. The rearrangement uses TRBV11-2 and TRBJ1-6; TRBD1 is a possible D gene (6 bases). The CDR3 runs 12 residues. Germline loops: CDR1 SGHAT, CDR2 FQNNGV. V was pared by 5 bases and J by 14 bases, with 13 bases between.